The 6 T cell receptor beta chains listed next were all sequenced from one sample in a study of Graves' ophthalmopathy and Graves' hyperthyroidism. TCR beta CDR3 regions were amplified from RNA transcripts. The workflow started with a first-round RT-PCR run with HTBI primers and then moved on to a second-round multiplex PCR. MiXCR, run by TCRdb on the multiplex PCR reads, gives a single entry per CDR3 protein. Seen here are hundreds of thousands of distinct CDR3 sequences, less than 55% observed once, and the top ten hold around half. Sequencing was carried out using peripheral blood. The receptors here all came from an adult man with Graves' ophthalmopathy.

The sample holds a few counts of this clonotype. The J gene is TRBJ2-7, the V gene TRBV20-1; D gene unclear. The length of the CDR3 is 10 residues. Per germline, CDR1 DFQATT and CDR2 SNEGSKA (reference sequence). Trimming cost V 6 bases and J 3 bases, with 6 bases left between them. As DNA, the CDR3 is TGCAGTGCCGACCACTACGAGCAGTACTTC. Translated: CSADHYEQYF.

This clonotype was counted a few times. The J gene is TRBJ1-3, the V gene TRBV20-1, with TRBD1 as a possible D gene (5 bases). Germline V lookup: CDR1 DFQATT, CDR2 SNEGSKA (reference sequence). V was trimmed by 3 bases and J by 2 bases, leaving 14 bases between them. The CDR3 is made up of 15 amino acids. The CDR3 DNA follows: TGCAGTGCTAGGCCCAGGGAGCCTACTGGAAACACCATATATTTT. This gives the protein CSARPREPTGNTIYF.

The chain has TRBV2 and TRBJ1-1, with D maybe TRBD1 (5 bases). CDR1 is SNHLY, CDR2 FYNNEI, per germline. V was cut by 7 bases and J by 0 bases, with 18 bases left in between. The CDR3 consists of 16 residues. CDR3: CASNAIGQSMNTEAFF. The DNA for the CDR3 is TGTGCCAGCAATGCGATAGGACAATCCATGAACACTGAAGCTTTCTTT.

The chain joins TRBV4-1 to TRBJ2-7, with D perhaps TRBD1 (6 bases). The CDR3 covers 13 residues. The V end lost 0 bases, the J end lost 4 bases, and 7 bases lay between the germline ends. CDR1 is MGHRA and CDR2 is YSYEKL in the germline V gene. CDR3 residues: CASSQDQGYEQYF. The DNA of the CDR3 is TGCGCCAGCAGCCAAGACCAGGGGTACGAGCAGTACTTC.

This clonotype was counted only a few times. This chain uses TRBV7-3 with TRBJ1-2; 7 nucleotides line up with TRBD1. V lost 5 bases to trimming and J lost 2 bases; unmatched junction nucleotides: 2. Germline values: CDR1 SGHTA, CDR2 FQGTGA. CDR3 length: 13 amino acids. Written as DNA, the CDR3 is TGTGCCAGCAGCCAGACAGGGAACTATGGCTACACCTTC. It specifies CASSQTGNYGYTF.

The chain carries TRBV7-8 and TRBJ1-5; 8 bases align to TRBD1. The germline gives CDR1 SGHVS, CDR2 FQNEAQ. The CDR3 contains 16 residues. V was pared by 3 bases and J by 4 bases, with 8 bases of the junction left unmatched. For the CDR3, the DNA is TGTGCCAGCAGCTTGCAGGGGGCTATTTGGAATCAGCCCCAGCATTTT. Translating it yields CASSLQGAIWNQPQHF. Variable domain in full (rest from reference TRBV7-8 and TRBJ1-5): GAGVSQSPRYKVAKRGQDVALRCDPISGHVSLFWYQQALGQGPEFLTYFQNEAQLDKSGLPSDRFFAERPEGSVSTLKIQRTQQEDSAVYLCASSLQGAIWNQPQHFGDGTRLSIL.